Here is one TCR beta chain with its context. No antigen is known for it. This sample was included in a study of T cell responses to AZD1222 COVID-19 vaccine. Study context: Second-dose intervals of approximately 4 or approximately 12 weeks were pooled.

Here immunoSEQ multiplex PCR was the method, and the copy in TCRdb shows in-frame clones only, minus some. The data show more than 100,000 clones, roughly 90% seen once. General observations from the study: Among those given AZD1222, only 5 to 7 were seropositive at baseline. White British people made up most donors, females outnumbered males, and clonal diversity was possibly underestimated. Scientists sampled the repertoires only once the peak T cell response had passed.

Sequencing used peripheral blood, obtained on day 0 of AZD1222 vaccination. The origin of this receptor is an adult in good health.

CDR3 coding DNA: TGTGCCAGCAGCCCAGGACTAGCGGTATACAATGAGCAGTTCTTC. Protein product: CASSPGLAVYNEQFF. The V and J genes are TRBV9 and TRBJ2-1, with 10 nucleotides matching TRBD2. V lost 4 bases and J lost 4; bases outside the gene matches: 5. Germline assignment: CDR1 SGDLS and CDR2 YYNGEE. The CDR3 is made up of 15 amino acids.